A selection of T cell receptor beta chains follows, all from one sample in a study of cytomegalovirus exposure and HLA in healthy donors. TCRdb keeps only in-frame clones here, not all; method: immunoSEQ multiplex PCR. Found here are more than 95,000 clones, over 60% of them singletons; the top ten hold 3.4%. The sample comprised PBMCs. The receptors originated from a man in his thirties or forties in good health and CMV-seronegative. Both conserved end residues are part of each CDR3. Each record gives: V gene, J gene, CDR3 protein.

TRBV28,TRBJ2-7,CASSLRTSGSASYEQYF
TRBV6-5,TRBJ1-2,CASSYSQTPSYGYTF
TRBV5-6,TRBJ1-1,CASSLGGGPEAFF
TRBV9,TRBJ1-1,CASSFGTGEIEAFF
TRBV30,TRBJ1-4,CAWSEGNEKLFF
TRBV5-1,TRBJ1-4,CASSPGQAVDNEKLFF
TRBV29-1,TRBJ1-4,CSVEVGGDEKLFF
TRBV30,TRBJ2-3,CAWSVIRARNTQYF
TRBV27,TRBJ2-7,CASSLQGNYEQYF
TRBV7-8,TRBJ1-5,CASTLGGYSNQPQHF
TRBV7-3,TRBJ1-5,CASSFGTGENQPQHF
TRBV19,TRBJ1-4,CASMDPGQGLPNEKLFF
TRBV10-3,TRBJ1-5,CAISSGESGNQPQHF
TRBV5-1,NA,CASSLWVRGQFSYEQYF
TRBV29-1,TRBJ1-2,CSVEGAGGQGADYGYTF
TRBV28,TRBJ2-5,CASSSSGLEETQYF
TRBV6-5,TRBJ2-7,CASSEDRDLYEQYF
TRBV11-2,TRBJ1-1,CASSRDRNTEAFF
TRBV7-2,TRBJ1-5,CASSSGLRGTNNQPQHF
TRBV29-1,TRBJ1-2,CSEMTGDGYTF
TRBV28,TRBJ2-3,CASSSSDRGLRLRAQYF
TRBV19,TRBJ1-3,CASSTGGALSGNTIYF
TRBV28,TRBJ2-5,CASTAGREGGETQYF